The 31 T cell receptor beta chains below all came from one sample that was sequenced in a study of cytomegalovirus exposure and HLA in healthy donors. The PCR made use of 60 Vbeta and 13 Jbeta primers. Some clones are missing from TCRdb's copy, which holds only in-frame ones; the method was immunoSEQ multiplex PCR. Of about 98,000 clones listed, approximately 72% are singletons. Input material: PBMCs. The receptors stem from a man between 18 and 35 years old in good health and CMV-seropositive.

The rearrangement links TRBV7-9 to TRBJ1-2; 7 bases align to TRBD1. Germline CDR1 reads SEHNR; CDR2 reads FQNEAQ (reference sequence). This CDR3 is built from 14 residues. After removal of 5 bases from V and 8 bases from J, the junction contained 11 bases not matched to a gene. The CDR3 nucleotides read TGTGCCAGCAGCACCAGTGGGACAGCGTTGGGCTACACCTTC. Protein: CASSTSGTALGYTF. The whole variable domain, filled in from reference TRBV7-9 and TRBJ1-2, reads DTGVSQNPRHKITKRGQNVTFRCDPISEHNRLYWYRQTLGQGPEFLTYFQNEAQLEKSRLLSDRFSAERPKGSFSTLEIQRTEQGDSAMYLCASSTSGTALGYTFGSGTRLTVV.

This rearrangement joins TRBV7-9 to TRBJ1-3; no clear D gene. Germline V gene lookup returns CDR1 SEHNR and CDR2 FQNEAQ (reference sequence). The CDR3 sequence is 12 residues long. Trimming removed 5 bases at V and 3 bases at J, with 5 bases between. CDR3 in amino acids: CASSPDGNTIYF. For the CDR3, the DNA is TGTGCCAGCAGCCCAGATGGAAACACCATATATTTT.

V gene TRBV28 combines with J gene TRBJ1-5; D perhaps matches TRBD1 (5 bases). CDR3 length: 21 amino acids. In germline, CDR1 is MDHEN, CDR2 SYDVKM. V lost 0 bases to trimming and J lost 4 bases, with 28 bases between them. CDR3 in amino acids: CASSLWDIAGVNLLGNQPQHF. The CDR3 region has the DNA TGTGCCAGCAGTTTATGGGACATTGCGGGGGTGAATCTTTTGGGAAATCAGCCCCAGCATTTT.

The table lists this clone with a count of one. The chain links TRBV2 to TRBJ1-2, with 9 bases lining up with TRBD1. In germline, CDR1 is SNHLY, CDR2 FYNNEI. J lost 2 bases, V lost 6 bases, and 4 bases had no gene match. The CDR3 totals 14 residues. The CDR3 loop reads CASRGTGINYGYTF. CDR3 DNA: TGTGCCAGCAGGGGGACAGGGATAAACTATGGCTACACCTTC.

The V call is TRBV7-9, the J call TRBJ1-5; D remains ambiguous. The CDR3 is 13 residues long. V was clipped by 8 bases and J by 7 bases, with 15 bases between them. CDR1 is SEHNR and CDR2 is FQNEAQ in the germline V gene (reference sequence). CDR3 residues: CASGSTREQPQHF. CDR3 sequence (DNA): TGTGCCAGCGGTTCGACCCGGGAGCAGCCCCAGCATTTT.

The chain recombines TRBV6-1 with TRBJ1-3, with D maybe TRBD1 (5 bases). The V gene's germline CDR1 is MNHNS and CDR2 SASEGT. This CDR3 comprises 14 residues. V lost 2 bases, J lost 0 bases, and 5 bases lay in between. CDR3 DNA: TGTGCCAGCAGTGAACAGGGCTCTGGAAACACCATATATTTT. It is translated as CASSEQGSGNTIYF.

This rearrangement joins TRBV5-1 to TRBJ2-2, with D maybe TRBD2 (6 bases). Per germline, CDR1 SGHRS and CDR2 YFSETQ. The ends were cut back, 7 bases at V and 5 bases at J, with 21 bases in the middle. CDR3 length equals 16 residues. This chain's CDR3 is CASHAEGLRGTGELFF. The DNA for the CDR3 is TGCGCCAGCCACGCCGAGGGACTGCGTGGGACCGGGGAGCTGTTTTTT.

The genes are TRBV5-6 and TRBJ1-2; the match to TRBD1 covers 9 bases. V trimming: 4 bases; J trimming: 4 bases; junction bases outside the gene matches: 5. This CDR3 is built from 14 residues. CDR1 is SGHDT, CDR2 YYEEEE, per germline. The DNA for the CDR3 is TGTGCCAGCAGCCCCAGACAGGGGGGCTATGGCTACACCTTC. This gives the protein CASSPRQGGYGYTF.

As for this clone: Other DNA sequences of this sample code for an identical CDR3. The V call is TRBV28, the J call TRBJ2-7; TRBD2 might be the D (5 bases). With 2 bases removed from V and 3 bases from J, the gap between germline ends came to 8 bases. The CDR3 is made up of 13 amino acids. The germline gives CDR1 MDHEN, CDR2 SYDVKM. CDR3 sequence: CASSLTGIYEQYF. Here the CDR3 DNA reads TGTGCCAGCAGTTTAACGGGGATCTACGAGCAGTACTTC.

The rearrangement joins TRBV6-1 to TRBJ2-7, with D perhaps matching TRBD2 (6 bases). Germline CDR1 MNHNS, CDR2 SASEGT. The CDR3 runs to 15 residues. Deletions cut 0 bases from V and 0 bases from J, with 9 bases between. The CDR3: CASSEAAGSSYEQYF. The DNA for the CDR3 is TGTGCCAGCAGTGAAGCTGCGGGGTCCTCCTACGAGCAGTACTTC.

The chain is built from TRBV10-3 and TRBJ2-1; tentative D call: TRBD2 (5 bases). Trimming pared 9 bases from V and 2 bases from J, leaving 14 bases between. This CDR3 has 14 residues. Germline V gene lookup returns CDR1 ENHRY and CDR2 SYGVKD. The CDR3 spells CAMMRGSPYNEQFF. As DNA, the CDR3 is TGTGCCATGATGAGAGGGAGCCCCTACAATGAGCAGTTCTTC.

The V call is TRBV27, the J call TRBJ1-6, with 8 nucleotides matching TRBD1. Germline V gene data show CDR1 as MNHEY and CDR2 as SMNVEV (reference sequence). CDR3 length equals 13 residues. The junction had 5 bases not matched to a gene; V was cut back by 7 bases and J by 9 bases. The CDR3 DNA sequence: TGTGCCAGCACGGGGACAGGTCTTTCACCCCTCCACTTT. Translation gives CASTGTGLSPLHF.

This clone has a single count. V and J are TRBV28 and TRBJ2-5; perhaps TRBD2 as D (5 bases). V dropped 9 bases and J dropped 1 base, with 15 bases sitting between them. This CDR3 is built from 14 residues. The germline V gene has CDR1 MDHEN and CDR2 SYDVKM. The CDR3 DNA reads TGTGCCAGTCGTGGTGTTGCGGGCCAAGAGACCCAGTACTTC. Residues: CASRGVAGQETQYF.

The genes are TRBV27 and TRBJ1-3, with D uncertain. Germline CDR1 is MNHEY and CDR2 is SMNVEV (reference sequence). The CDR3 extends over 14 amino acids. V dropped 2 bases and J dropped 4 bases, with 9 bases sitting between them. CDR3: CASSLRGPGNTIYF. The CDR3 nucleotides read TGTGCCAGCAGTTTACGCGGGCCAGGAAACACCATATATTTT.

The DNA of the CDR3 is TGTGCCGGAGCCCCTACAGGGGGTGGAACTGAAGCTTTCTTT. Translation: CAGAPTGGGTEAFF. The chain recombines TRBV6-1 with TRBJ1-1; 8 bases fit TRBD1. The ends lost 11 bases at V and 5 bases at J; junction bases unmatched: 13. The CDR3 has 14 amino acids. Per the germline V gene, CDR1 is MNHNS and CDR2 is SASEGT.

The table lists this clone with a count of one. Here the CDR3 reads CASSDSGGITDTQYF. In nucleotides, the CDR3 is TGTGCCAGCAGTGATAGCGGGGGGATCACAGATACGCAGTATTTT. The V and J genes are TRBV25-1 and TRBJ2-3; 10 nucleotides match TRBD2. After removal of 3 bases from V and 2 bases from J, the junction contained 2 bases not matched to a gene. The CDR3 extends over 15 amino acids. CDR1 and CDR2 (germline): MGHDK, SYGVNS.

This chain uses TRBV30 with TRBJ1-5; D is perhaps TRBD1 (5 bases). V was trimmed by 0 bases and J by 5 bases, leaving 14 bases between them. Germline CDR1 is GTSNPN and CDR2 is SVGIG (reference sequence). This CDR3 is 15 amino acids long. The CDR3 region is CAWSVRRGYDQPQHF. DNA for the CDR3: TGTGCCTGGAGTGTACGGAGGGGCTATGATCAGCCCCAGCATTTT.

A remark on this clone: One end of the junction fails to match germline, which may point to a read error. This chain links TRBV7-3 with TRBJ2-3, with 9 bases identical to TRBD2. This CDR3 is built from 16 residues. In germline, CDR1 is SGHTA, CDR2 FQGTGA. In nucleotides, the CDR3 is TGTGCCAGCAGCTTAGTAGCGGGGGCCTCCACAGATGCGCAGTATTTT. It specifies CASSLVAGASTDAQYF.

The CDR3 spells CASSPRNRVGQETQYF. CDR3 sequence (DNA): TGTGCCAGCTCACCACGAAACAGGGTAGGCCAAGAGACCCAGTACTTC. The J gene is TRBJ2-5, the V gene TRBV18; a possible D gene is TRBD1 (6 bases). The CDR3 has 16 amino acids. Germline V CDR1 and CDR2: KGHSH, LQKENI. Trimming removed 1 base at V and 1 base at J, with 13 bases between.

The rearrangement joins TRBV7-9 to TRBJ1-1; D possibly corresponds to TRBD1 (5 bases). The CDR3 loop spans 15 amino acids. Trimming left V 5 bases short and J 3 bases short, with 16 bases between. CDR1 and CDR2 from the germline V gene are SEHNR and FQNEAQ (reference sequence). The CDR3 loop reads CASSPRTQGDTEAFF. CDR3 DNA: TGTGCCAGCAGCCCTCGGACGCAGGGTGACACTGAAGCTTTCTTT. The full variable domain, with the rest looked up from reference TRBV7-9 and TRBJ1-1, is DTGVSQNPRHKITKRGQNVTFRCDPISEHNRLYWYRQTLGQGPEFLTYFQNEAQLEKSRLLSDRFSAERPKGSFSTLEIQRTEQGDSAMYLCASSPRTQGDTEAFFGQGTRLTVV.

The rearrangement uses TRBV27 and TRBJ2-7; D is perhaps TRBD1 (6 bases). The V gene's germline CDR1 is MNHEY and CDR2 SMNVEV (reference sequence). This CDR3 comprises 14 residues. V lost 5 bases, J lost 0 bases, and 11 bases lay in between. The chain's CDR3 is CASSGGSSSYEQYF. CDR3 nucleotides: TGTGCCAGCAGTGGGGGCAGCAGCTCCTACGAGCAGTACTTC.

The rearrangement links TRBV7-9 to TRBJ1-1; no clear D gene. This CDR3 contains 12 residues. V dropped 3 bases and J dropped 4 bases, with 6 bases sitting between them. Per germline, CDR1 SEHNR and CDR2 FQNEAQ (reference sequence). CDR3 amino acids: CASSFEGTEAFF. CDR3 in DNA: TGTGCCAGCAGCTTTGAGGGCACTGAAGCTTTCTTT.

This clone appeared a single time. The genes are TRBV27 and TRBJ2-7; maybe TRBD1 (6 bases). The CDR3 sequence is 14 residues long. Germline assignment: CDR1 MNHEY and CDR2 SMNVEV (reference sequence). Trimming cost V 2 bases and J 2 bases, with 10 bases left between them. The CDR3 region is CASSLNQGTYEQYF. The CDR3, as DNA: TGTGCCAGCAGTTTAAACCAGGGGACCTACGAGCAGTACTTC.

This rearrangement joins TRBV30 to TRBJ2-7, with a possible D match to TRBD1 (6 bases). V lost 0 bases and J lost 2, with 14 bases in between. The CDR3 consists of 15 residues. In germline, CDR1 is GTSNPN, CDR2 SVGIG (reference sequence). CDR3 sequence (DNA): TGTGCCTGGAGTGTAAAGGGCAGGGGCCCCTACGAGCAGTACTTC. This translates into CAWSVKGRGPYEQYF.

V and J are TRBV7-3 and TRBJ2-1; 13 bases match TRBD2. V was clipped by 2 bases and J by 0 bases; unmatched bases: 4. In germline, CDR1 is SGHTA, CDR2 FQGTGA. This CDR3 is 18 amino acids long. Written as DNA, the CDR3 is TGTGCCAGCAGCTTACATCGGACTAGCGGGGGCTCCTACAATGAGCAGTTCTTC. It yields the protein CASSLHRTSGGSYNEQFF.

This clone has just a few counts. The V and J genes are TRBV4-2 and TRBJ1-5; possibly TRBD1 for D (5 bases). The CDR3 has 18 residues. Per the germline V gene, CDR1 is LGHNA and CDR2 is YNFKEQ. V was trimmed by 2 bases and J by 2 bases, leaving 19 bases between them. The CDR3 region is CASSQKSSQGWGNQPQHF. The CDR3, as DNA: TGTGCCAGCAGCCAAAAATCTTCGCAGGGTTGGGGCAATCAGCCCCAGCATTTT.

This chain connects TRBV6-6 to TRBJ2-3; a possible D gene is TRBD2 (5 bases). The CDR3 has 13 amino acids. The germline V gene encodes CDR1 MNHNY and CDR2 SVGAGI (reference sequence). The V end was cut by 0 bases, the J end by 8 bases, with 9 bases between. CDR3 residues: CASSYSEGGTQYF. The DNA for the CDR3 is TGTGCCAGCAGTTACTCAGAGGGTGGTACGCAGTATTTT.

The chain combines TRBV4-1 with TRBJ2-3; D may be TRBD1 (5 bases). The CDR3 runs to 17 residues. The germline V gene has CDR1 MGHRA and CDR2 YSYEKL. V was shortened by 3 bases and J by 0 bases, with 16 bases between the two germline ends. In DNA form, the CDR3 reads TGCGCCAGCAGCCATCAGCAGGGCGGAGCCAGCACAGATACGCAGTATTTT. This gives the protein CASSHQQGGASTDTQYF.

The CDR3 reads CASSEPGQGTLGYTF. In DNA form, the CDR3 reads TGTGCCAGCAGTGAGCCGGGACAGGGGACACTAGGCTACACCTTC. V and J are TRBV28 and TRBJ1-2, with 10 bases matching TRBD1. This CDR3 contains 15 residues. The V gene end was trimmed by 5 bases and the J gene end by 8 bases; junction bases not matched to a gene: 11. Germline V gene data show CDR1 as MDHEN and CDR2 as SYDVKM.

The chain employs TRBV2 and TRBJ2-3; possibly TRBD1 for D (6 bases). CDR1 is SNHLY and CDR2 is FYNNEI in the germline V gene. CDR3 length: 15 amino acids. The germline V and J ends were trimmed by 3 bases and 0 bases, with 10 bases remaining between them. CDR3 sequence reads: CASSERTASTDTQYF. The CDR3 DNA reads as TGTGCCAGCAGTGAGCGGACAGCTAGCACAGATACGCAGTATTTT.

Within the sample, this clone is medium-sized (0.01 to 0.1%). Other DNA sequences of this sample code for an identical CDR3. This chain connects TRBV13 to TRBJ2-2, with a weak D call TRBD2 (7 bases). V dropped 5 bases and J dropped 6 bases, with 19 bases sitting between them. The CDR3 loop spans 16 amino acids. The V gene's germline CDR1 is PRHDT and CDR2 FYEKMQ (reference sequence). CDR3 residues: CASSRGAPVRSGELFF. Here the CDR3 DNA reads TGTGCCAGCAGCCGGGGGGCCCCTGTACGGTCCGGGGAGCTGTTTTTT.